This T cell receptor (beta chain) came from a study of T-cell memory formation after mild COVID-19. Study conclusions and caveats: Chiefly within CM and EM were the contracting CD4+ clones; CD8+ ones were within EMRA. Several responding clones turned up in pre-infection memory, indicating that cross-reactive memory may have taken part.

The CDR3 covers 14 residues. CDR1 is DFQATT, CDR2 SNEGSKA, per germline (reference sequence). Trimming removed 4 bases from V and 6 bases from J, with 17 bases in between. TCRdb redid the calling of the 5' RACE reads with MiXCR, one entry per CDR3 protein. The sample holds just over 50,000 distinct CDR3 sequences, approximately 9% seen once. This clonotype appeared many times. What it binds is unknown. The receptor's source is an adult woman who had mild COVID-19 (a few samples of this study predate the infection). Cell type and time point are not known. The specimen was PBMCs or a T cell subset sorted from them (not recorded which). The chain employs TRBV20-1 and TRBJ2-3; D is ambiguous. CDR3 sequence: CSAISRPIEDTQYF. For the CDR3, the DNA is TGCAGTGCTATTAGCAGGCCTATAGAGGATACGCAGTATTTT.